This T cell receptor (beta chain) emerged from a study of long-term antiretroviral therapy in people with HIV. Study-wide results and caveats: Clonal populations expanded prior to ART predominated within the repertoire at all time points. Controls showed broader CDR3 length ranges than did the HIV repertoires.

Before they underwent DNA extraction, samples held about 1-10 million cryopreserved PBMC. The CDR3 is made up of 13 amino acids. V shed 6 bases and J 5 bases; nucleotides not matched to a gene: 8. Germline assignment: CDR1 SQVTM and CDR2 ANQGSEA. The assay used was immunoSEQ (version v3.0), run at survey level. Assay: immunoSEQ multiplex PCR; the TCRdb copy retains only in-frame clones and omits some. The repertoire holds under 20,000 clones, with 70% to 85% as singletons. Concerning this clone itself: The target antigen is unknown.

The TCR sequence derives from a man in his forties with HIV. This chain joins TRBV29-1 and TRBJ2-5, with TRBD1 matching 8 bases. The material sequenced was unsorted PBMCs, taken just before starting antiretroviral therapy. CDR3 amino acids: CSVPQGVRETQYF. The CDR3 DNA sequence: TGCAGCGTGCCACAGGGGGTTAGGGAGACCCAGTACTTC.